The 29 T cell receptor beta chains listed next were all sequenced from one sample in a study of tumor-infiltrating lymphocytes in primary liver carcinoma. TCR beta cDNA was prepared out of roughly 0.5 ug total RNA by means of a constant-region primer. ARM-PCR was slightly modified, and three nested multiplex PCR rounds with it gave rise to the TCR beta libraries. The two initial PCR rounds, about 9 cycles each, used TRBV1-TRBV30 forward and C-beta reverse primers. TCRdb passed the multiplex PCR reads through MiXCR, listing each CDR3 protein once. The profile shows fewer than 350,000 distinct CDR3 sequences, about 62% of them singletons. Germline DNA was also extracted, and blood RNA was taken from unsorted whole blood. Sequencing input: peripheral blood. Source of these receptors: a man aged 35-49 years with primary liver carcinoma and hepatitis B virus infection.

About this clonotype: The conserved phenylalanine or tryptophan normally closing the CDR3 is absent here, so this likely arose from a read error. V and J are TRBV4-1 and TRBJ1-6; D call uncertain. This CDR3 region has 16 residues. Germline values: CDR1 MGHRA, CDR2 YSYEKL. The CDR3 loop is CANSQEQSSYNSPLHS. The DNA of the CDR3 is TGCGCCAACAGCCAAGAACAGAGCTCCTATAATTCACCCCTCCACTCT.

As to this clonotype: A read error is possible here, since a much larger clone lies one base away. CDR3 region: CASSQGVADSSYEHYF. CDR3 nucleotides: TGCGCCAGCAGCCAAGGCGTAGCGGATTCCTCCTACGAGCACTACTTC. The rearrangement links TRBV4-3 to TRBJ2-7; D possibly corresponds to TRBD2 (6 bases). CDR3 length equals 16 residues. In germline, CDR1 is LGHNA, CDR2 YSLEER.

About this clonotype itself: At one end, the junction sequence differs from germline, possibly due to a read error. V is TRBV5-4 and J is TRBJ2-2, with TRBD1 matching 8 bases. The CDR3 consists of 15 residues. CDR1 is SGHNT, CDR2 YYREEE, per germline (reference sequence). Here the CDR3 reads CASSFQGAGNGELFF. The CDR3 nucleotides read TGTGCCAGCAGCTTCCAGGGGGCGGGCAACGGGGAGCTGTTTTTC.

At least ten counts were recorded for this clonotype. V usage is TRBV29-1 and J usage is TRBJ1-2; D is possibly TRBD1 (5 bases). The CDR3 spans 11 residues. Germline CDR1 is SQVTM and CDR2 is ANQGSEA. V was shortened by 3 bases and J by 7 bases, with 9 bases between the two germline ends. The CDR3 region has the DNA TGCAGCGTTGACTCGGGACTTGGCTACACCTTC. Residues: CSVDSGLGYTF.

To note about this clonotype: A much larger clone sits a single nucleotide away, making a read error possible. The CDR3 DNA reads as TGTGCCAGCAGCCTAGGGGTCTCCTACAATGAGCAGTTCTTC. This sequence encodes CASSLGVSYNEQFF. The rearrangement uses TRBV11-2 and TRBJ2-1, with D perhaps TRBD1 (5 bases). This CDR3 region has 14 residues. Germline assignment: CDR1 SGHAT and CDR2 FQNNGV. Trimming stripped 5 bases from V and 0 bases from J, with 8 bases between.

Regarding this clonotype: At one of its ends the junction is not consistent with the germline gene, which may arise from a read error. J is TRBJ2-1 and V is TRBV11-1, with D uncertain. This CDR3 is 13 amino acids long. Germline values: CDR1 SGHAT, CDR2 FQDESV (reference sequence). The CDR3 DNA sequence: TGTGCAAGCAGCCCGGTATCTTACAATGAGCAGCTCTTC. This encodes CASSPVSYNEQLF.

CDR3 nucleotides: TGCGCCAGCAGCTTCGGAGACAGCGTTTCCCAGCCCCAGCATTTT. It encodes CASSFGDSVSQPQHF. The genes are TRBV5-1 and TRBJ1-5, with D possibly TRBD1 on 5 matching bases. V was shortened by 2 bases and J by 7 bases, with 16 bases between the two germline ends. Germline V CDR1 and CDR2: SGHRS, YFSETQ. The CDR3 sequence is 15 residues long.

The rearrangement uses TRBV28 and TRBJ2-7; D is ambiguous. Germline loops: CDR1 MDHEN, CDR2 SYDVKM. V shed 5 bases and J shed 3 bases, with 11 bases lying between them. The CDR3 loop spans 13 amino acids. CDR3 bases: TGTGCCAGCAGTGCGGCTTGGATCTACGAGCAGTACTTC. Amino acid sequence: CASSAAWIYEQYF.

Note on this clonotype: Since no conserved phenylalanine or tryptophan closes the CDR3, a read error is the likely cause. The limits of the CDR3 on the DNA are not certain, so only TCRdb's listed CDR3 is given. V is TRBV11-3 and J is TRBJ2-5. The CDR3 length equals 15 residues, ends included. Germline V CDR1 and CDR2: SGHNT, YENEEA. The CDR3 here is CASSLDGQAQETQYY.

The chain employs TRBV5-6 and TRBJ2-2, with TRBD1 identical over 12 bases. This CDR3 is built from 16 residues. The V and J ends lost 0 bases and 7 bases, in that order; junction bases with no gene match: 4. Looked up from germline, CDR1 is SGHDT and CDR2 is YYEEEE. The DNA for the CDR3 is TGTGCCAGCAGCTTGGTCGGGACAGGGGGCCTCGGGGAGCTGTTTTTT. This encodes CASSLVGTGGLGELFF.

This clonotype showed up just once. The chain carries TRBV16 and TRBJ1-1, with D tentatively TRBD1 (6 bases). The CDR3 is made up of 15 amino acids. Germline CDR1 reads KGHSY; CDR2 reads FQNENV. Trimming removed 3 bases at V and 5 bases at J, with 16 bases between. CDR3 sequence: CASSQPGKGGTEAFF. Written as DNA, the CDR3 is TGTGCCAGCAGCCAGCCAGGCAAGGGGGGAACTGAAGCTTTCTTT.

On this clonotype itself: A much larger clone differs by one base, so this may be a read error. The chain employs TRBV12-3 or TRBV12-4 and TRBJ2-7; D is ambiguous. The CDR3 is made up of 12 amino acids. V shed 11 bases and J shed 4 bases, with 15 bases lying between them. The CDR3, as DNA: TGTGCCGGCACCCGGACGGGTTACGAGCAGTACTTC. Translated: CAGTRTGYEQYF.

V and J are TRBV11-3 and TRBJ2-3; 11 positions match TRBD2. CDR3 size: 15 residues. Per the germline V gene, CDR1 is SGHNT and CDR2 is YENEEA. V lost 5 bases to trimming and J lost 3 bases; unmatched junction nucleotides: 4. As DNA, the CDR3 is TGTGCCAGCAGCCACGGGACTAGCGGAACAGATACGCAGTATTTT. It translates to CASSHGTSGTDTQYF. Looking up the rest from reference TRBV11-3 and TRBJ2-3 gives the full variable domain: EAGVVQSPRYKIIEKKQPVAFWCNPISGHNTLYWYLQNLGQGPELLIRYENEEAVDDSQLPKDRFSAERLKGVDSTLKIQPAELGDSAVYLCASSHGTSGTDTQYFGPGTRLTVL.

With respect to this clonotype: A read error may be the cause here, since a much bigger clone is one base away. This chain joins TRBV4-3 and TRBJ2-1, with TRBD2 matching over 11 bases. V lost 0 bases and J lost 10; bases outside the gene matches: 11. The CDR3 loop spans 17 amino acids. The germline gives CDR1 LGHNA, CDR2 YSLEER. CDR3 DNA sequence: TGCGCCAGCAGCCAAGATCTGAGAGGAGTAGCGGGAGGGGAGCAGTTCTTC. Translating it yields CASSQDLRGVAGGEQFF.

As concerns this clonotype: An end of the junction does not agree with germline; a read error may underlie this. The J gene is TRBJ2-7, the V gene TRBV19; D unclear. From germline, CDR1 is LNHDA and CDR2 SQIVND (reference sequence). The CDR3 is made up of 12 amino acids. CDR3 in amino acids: CASSSRAYERYF. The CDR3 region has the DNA TGTGCCAGTAGTTCTCGAGCCTATGAGCGGTACTTC.

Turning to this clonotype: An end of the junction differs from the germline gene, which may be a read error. The CDR3 spells CVIRGSTNEKLFF. CDR3 DNA sequence: TGTGTCATCAGGGGCAGCACTAATGAAAAACTGTTTTTT. The V and J genes are TRBV10-3 and TRBJ1-4, with D tentatively TRBD1 (6 bases). The CDR3 contains 13 residues. Germline CDR1 reads ENHRY; CDR2 reads SYGVKD.

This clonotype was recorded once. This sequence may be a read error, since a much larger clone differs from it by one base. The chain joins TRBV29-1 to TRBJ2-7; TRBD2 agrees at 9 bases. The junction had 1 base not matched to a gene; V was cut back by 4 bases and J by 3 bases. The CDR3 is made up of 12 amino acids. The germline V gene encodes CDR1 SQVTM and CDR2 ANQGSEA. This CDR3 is CSVVAGDYEQYF. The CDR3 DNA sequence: TGCAGCGTTGTAGCGGGAGACTACGAGCAGTACTTC.

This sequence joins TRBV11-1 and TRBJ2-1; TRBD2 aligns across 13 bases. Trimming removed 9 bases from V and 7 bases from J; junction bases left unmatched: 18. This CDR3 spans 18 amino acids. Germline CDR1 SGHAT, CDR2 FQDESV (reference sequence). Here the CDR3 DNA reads TGTGCCAGTAGCATATTCAGTTTGGCGACTAGCGGGGGGAATGAGCAGTTCTTC. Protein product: CASSIFSLATSGGNEQFF. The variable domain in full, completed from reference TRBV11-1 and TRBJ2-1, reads EAEVAQSPRYKITEKSQAVAFWCDPISGHATLYWYRQILGQGPELLVQFQDESVVDDSQLPKDRFSAERLKGVDSTLKIQPAELGDSAMYLCASSIFSLATSGGNEQFFGPGTRLTVL.

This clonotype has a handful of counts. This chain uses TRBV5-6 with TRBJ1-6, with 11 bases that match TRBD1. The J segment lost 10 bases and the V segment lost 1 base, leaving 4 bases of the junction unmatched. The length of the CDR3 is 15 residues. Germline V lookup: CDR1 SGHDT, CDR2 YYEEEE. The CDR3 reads CASSLLGQGESPLHF. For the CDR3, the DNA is TGTGCCAGCAGCTTGTTGGGACAGGGGGAGTCACCCCTCCACTTT.

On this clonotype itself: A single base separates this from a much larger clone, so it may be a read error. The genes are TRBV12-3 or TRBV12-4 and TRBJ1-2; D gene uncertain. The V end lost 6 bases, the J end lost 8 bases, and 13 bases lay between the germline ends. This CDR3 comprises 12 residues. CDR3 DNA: TGTGCCAGCAGCCTGAGAGGCGGGGGCTACACCTTC. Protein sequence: CASSLRGGGYTF.

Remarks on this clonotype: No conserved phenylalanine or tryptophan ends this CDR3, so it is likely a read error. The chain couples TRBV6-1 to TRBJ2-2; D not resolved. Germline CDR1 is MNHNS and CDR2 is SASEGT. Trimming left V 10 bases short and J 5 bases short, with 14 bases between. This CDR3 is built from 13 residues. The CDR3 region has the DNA TGTGCCATCGAGCCACGTAGGACCGGGGAGCTGTTTCTT. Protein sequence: CAIEPRRTGELFL.

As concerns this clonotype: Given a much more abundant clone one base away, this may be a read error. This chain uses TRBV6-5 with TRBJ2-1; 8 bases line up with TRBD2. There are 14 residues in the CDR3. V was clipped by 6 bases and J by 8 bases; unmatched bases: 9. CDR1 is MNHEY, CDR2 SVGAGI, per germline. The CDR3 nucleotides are TGTGCCAGCAGCGAGGGACTAGAGAGAGATGAGCAGTTCTTC. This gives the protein CASSEGLERDEQFF.

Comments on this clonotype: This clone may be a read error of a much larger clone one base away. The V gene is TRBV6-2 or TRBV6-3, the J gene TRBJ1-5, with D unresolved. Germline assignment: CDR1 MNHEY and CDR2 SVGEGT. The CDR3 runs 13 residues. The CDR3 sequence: CASSRGFNQPKHF. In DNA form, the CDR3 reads TGTGCCAGCAGCCGAGGATTTAATCAGCCCAAGCATTTT.

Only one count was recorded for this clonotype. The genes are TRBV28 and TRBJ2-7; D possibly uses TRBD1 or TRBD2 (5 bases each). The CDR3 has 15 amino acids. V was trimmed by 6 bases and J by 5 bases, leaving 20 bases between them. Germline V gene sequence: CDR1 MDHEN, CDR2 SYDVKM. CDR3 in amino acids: CASRNFEGSLDEQYF. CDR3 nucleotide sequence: TGTGCCAGCAGGAATTTTGAGGGGTCGTTAGACGAGCAGTACTTC.

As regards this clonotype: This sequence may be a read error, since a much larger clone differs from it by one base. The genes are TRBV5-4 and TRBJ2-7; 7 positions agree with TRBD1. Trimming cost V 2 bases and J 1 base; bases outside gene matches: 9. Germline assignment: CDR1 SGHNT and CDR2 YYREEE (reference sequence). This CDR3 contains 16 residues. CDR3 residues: CASSFNQGQRSYEQYF. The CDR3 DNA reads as TGTGCCAGCAGCTTTAATCAGGGACAGAGGTCCTACGAGCAGTACTTC.

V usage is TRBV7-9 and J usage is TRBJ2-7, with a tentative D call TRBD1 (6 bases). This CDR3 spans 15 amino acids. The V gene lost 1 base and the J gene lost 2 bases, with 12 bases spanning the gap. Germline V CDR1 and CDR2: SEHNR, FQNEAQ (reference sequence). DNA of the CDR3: TGTGCCAGCAGCTTAGAGGCAGGGGTTCCCTACGAGCAGTACTTC. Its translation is CASSLEAGVPYEQYF.

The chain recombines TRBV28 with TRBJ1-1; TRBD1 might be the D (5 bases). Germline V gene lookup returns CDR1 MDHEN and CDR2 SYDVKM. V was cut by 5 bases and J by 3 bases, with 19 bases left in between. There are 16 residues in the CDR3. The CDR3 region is CASSQANWGLDTEAFF. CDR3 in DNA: TGTGCCAGCAGTCAAGCCAACTGGGGGTTGGACACTGAAGCTTTCTTT.

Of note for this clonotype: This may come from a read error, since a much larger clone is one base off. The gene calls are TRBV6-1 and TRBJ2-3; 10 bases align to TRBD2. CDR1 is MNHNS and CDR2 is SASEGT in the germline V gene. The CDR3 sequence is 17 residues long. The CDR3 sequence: CAGSGVSGRAAGDTQYF. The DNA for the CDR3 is TGTGCCGGCAGTGGGGTGAGCGGGAGGGCCGCAGGAGATACGCAGTATTTT.

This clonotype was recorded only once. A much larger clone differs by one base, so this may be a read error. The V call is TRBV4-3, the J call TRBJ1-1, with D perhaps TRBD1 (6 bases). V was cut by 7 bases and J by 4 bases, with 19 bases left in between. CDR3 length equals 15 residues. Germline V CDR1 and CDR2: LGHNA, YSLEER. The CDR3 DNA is TGCGCCAGCAACCAGAGGACAGCCTACGTCACTGAAGCTTTCTTT. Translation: CASNQRTAYVTEAFF.